Shown below are 14 T cell receptor beta chains from a single sample sequenced in a study of T cells after yellow fever vaccination. TCRdb independently ran MiXCR on the 5' RACE reads; one entry per CDR3 protein. Among fewer than 450,000 distinct CDR3 sequences listed, about 4% were seen once. Here the sequenced sample was PBMCs, taken 5 days after the yellow fever booster vaccination. These receptors all come from a man between 18 and 35 years old who received the YFV17D yellow fever vaccine.

This clonotype was seen at least ten times. V usage is TRBV5-1 and J usage is TRBJ2-7; weak D call: TRBD1 (6 bases). There are 15 residues in the CDR3. Germline lookup yields CDR1 SGHRS and CDR2 YFSETQ. The ends were cut back, 4 bases at V and 3 bases at J, with 17 bases in the middle. CDR3 loop: CASSLAGTLGYEQYF. For the CDR3, the DNA is TGCGCCAGCAGCCTCGCCGGGACACTCGGCTACGAGCAGTACTTC.

The J gene is TRBJ2-3, the V gene TRBV29-1; D is uncertain. The V end was cut by 6 bases, the J end by 5 bases, with 15 bases between. Germline CDR1 SQVTM, CDR2 ANQGSEA. This CDR3 is built from 13 residues. The DNA for the CDR3 is TGCAGCGTCAAAAGTTATTCCTTAGATACGCAGTATTTT. Its protein product is CSVKSYSLDTQYF.

To note about this clonotype: A much larger clone is a single base away; this may be a read error. The chain employs TRBV20-1 and TRBJ2-7, with 9 bases fitting TRBD1. The CDR3 loop spans 14 amino acids. The V and J ends lost 5 bases and 6 bases, in that order; junction bases with no gene match: 11. Germline V gives CDR1 DFQATT, CDR2 SNEGSKA (reference sequence). CDR3 nucleotide sequence: TGCAGTGCTGTCCACTACAGGGGGCGGTCCGAGCAGTACTTC. Translating gives CSAVHYRGRSEQYF.

The chain links TRBV18 to TRBJ1-6; D is ambiguous. Germline loops: CDR1 KGHSH, CDR2 LQKENI. Trimming cost V 5 bases and J 5 bases, with 7 bases left between them. CDR3 length equals 13 residues. The CDR3: CASSATDNSPLHF. The CDR3 region has the DNA TGTGCCAGCTCAGCGACGGATAATTCACCCCTCCACTTT. Based on the CDR3 plus reference TRBV18 and TRBJ1-6, the full variable domain is NAGVMQNPRHLVRRRGQEARLRCSPMKGHSHVYWYRQLPEEGLKFMVYLQKENIIDESGMPKERFSAEFPKEGPSILRIQQVVRGDSAAYFCASSATDNSPLHFGNGTRLTVT.

This chain connects TRBV6-6 to TRBJ2-7; possible D gene TRBD1, 6 bases. Germline values: CDR1 MNHNY, CDR2 SVGAGI (reference sequence). Between the trimmed V and J ends, which lost 6 bases and 6 bases, there was a span of 15 bases. There are 13 residues in the CDR3. The CDR3 reads CASRWGQNVEQYV. The CDR3, as DNA: TGTGCCAGCAGGTGGGGGCAGAATGTCGAGCAGTACGTC.

The sample holds a few counts of this clonotype. CDR3 residues: CASSSTAWTVYLNTEAFF. Here the CDR3 DNA reads TGTGCCAGCAGCTCTACAGCCTGGACAGTCTATCTGAACACTGAAGCTTTCTTT. The gene calls are TRBV7-9 and TRBJ1-1; a possible D gene is TRBD1 (6 bases). CDR1 and CDR2 from the germline V gene are SEHNR and FQNEAQ (reference sequence). V dropped 4 bases and J dropped 0 bases, with 21 bases sitting between them. CDR3 size: 18 residues.

This clonotype was observed a handful of times. The chain employs TRBV10-2 and TRBJ1-1; D gene uncertain. V was pared by 5 bases and J by 5 bases, with 18 bases between. CDR3 length equals 15 residues. Germline values: CDR1 WSHSY, CDR2 SAAADI. In DNA, the CDR3 is TGCGCCAGCAGTCAGATTACCCCCGGAGGGACTGAAGCTTTCTTT. Encoded protein: CASSQITPGGTEAFF.

This clonotype appeared a few times. The chain combines TRBV25-1 with TRBJ1-1; no clear D. Germline-derived CDR1 and CDR2 are MGHDK and SYGVNS. The CDR3 length is 15 residues. Trimming took off 3 bases at V and 0 bases at J, with 11 bases between the two ends. The CDR3, as DNA: TGTGCCAGCAGTGATATGCTGGCGATGAACACTGAAGCTTTCTTT. Amino acid sequence: CASSDMLAMNTEAFF.

The rearrangement uses TRBV7-9 and TRBJ2-7, with D possibly TRBD1 on 6 matching bases. V lost 5 bases and J lost 3, with 14 bases in between. Germline CDR1 SEHNR, CDR2 FQNEAQ (reference sequence). The CDR3 runs to 14 residues. This CDR3 is CASSPDSPGYEQYF. CDR3 bases: TGTGCCAGCAGCCCGGACAGTCCGGGCTACGAGCAGTACTTC.

There are a few counts of this clonotype. In nucleotides, the CDR3 is TGTGCCAGCAGCTTAGGGCGCGGCGAGCAGTACTTC. Amino acid sequence: CASSLGRGEQYF. The chain is built from TRBV7-2 and TRBJ2-7; D gene unclear. The V and J ends lost 1 base and 6 bases respectively, with 7 bases between them. This CDR3 is built from 12 residues. Looked up from germline, CDR1 is SGHTA and CDR2 is FQGNSA.

This sequence joins TRBV7-2 and TRBJ2-5; D is unclear. The germline V and J ends were trimmed by 5 bases and 2 bases, with 12 bases remaining between them. There are 14 residues in the CDR3. CDR1 and CDR2 from the germline V gene are SGHTA and FQGNSA. The DNA of the CDR3 is TGTGCCAGCAGCCCACACGGCCGTCAAGAGACCCAGTACTTC. Amino acid sequence: CASSPHGRQETQYF.

This clonotype was counted many times. The chain uses TRBV6-4 and TRBJ2-1; D may correspond to TRBD1 or TRBD2 (6 bases each). V lost 0 bases and J lost 0, with 12 bases in between. Germline-derived CDR1 and CDR2 are MRHNA and SNTAGT. The CDR3 has 17 residues. The CDR3 sequence is CASSDSHEGGSYNEQFF. Written as DNA, the CDR3 is TGTGCCAGCAGTGACTCGCACGAGGGGGGCTCCTACAATGAGCAGTTCTTC.

This clonotype was seen ten or more times. The rearrangement uses TRBV7-3 and TRBJ2-6; no clear D. The CDR3 has 15 residues. CDR1 and CDR2 (germline): SGHTA, FQGTGA. The V and J ends lost 4 bases and 4 bases respectively, with 11 bases between them. The CDR3 DNA reads as TGTGCCAGCAGCTCACACGCGACGGGGGCCAACGTCCTGACTTTC. It translates to CASSSHATGANVLTF. Together with reference TRBV7-3 and TRBJ2-6, the CDR3 gives the full variable domain: GAGVSQTPSNKVTEKGKYVELRCDPISGHTALYWYRQSLGQGPEFLIYFQGTGAADDSGLPNDRFFAVRPEGSVSTLKIQRTERGDSAVYLCASSSHATGANVLTFGAGSRLTVL.

CDR3 sequence reads: CSANRLAGGNNEQFF. The CDR3 DNA reads as TGCAGTGCCAACCGACTAGCGGGGGGCAACAATGAGCAGTTCTTC. The chain links TRBV20-1 to TRBJ2-1, with 13 bases fitting TRBD2. This CDR3 is 15 amino acids long. CDR1 and CDR2 from the germline V gene are DFQATT and SNEGSKA (reference sequence). V was clipped by 6 bases and J by 5 bases; unmatched bases: 7.